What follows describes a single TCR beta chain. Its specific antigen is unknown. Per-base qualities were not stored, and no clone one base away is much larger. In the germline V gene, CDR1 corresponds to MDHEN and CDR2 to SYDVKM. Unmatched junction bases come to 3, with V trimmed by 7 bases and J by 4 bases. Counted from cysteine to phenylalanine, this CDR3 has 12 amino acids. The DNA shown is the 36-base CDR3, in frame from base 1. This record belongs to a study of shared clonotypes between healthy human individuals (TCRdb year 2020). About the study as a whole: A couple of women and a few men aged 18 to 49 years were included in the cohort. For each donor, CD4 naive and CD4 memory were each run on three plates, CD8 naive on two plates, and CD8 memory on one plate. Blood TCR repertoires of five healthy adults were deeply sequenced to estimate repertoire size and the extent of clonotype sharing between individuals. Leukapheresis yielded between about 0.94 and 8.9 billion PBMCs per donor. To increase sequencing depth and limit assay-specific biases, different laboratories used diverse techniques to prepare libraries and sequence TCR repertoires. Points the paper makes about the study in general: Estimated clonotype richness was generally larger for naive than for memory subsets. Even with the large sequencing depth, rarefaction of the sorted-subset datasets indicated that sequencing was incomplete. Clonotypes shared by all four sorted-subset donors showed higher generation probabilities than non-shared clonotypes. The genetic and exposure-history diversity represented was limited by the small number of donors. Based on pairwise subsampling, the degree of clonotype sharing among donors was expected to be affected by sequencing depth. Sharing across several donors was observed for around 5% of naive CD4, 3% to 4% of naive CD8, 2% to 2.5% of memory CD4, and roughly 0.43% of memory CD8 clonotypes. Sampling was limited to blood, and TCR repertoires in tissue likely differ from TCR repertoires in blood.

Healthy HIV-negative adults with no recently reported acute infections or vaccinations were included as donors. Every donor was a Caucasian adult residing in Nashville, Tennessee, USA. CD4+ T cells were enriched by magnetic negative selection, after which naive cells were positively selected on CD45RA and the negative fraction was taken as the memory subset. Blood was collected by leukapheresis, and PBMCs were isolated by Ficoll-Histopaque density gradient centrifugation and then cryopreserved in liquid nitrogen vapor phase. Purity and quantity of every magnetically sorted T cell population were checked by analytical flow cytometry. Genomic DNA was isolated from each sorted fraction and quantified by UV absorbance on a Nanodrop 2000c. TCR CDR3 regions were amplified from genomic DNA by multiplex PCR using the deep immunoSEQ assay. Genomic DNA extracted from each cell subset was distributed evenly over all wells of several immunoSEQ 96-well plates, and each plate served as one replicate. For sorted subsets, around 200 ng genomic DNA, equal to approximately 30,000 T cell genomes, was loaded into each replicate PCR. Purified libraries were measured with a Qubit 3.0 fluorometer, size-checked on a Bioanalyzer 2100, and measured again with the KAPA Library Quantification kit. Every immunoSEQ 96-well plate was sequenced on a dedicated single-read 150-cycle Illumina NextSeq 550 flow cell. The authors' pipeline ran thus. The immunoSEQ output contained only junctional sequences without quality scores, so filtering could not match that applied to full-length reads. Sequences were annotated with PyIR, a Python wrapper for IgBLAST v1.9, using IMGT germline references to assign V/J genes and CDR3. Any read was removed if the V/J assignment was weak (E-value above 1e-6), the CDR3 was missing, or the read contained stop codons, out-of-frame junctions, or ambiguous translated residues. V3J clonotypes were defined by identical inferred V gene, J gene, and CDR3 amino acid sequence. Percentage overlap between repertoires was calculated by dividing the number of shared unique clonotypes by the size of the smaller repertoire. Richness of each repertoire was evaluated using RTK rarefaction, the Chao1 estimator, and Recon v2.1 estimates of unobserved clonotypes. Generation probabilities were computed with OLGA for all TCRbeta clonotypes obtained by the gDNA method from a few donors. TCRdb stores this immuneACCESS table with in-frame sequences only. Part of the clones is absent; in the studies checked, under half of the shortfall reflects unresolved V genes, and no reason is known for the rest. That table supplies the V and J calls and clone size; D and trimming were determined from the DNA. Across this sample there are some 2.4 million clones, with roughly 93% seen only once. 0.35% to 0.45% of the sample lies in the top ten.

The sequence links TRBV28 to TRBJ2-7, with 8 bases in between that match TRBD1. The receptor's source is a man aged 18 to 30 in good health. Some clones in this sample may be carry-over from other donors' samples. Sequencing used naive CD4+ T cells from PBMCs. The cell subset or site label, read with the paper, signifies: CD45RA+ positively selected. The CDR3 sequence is CASMDRAYEQYF. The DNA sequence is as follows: TGTGCCAGCATGGACAGGGCGTACGAGCAGTACTTC.